Sequencing of this T cell receptor beta chain was carried out in a study of blood T cell repertoires in COVID-19. CDR1 and CDR2 (germline): MNHNY, SVGAGI (reference sequence). V dropped 6 bases and J dropped 1; count of bases not matched to a gene: 7. This CDR3 is 16 amino acids long. As processed by the authors: Amplification of reference gene primers provided the estimated nucleated cell counts. The protocol was immunoSEQ multiplex PCR, while the TCRdb copy is restricted to in-frame clones and leaves out a portion. D and trimming were read from the DNA, whereas the V and J calls and clone size are those reported in that table. The repertoire includes fewer than 30,000 clones, around 72% of them detected once, and more than 20% sits in the top ten.

Sequencing was carried out using peripheral blood. This clonotype was obtained from a boy aged 2-15 years with active or convalescent COVID-19. The chain carries TRBV6-6 and TRBJ2-2, with 8 nucleotides matching TRBD1. This CDR3 reads CASSTGTGLNTGELFF. Here the CDR3 DNA reads TGTGCCAGCAGCACCGGGACAGGCTTGAACACCGGGGAGCTGTTTTTT.